One sample yielded the 25 T cell receptor beta chains listed below, sequenced in a study of blood T cell repertoires in COVID-19. This table comes from immunoSEQ multiplex PCR, and its TCRdb copy is limited to in-frame clones, with some not included. The repertoire holds 490,000 or so clones, with less than 90% as singletons. What was sequenced was PBMCs or T cells enriched from blood (not recorded which). Source of these receptors: a woman aged 60-75 years who had recovered from COVID-19.

The CDR3 sequence is CASSPESLSGGINEQFF. CDR3 DNA sequence: TGTGCCAGCAGCCCTGAGTCCCTGAGCGGGGGGATCAATGAGCAGTTCTTC. This sequence joins TRBV13 and TRBJ2-1, with TRBD2 matching 9 bases. Per the germline V gene, CDR1 is PRHDT and CDR2 is FYEKMQ (reference sequence). With 5 bases clipped from V and 6 bases from J, the junction kept 14 bases outside the gene matches. The CDR3 sequence is 17 residues long.

Concerning this clone: This may be a read error: a much more frequent sequence differs by one nucleotide. The CDR3 nucleotides read TGTGCCAGCAGCCTCGGGACAGGGAGTGGCTACACCTTC. Translated: CASSLGTGSGYTF. The rearrangement joins TRBV11-2 to TRBJ1-2, with 9 bases fitting TRBD1. CDR3 length: 13 amino acids. Germline V gene sequence: CDR1 SGHAT, CDR2 FQNNGV. Trimming cost V 5 bases and J 7 bases; bases outside gene matches: 5.

The rearrangement links TRBV12-3 or TRBV12-4 to TRBJ1-5; 7 positions match TRBD1. V lost 6 bases, J lost 5 bases, and 4 bases stayed unmatched. This CDR3 contains 13 residues. CDR3 loop: CASRPTGDQPQHF. The CDR3 DNA follows: TGTGCCAGCAGGCCCACAGGGGATCAGCCCCAGCATTTT.

The chain uses TRBV14 and TRBJ2-7; 11 bases align to TRBD2. The trim removed 3 bases at V and 3 bases at J, leaving 10 bases unmatched. The CDR3 is made up of 17 amino acids. Looked up from germline, CDR1 is SGHDN and CDR2 is FVKESK. The CDR3 sequence: CASSQWIAGGSIYEQYF. CDR3 nucleotide sequence: TGTGCCAGCAGCCAGTGGATAGCGGGGGGGAGTATCTACGAGCAGTACTTC.

The CDR3 region has the DNA TGCGCCAGCAGTGAGAGCGGGGGGTACAATGAGCAGTTCTTC. Its translation is CASSESGGYNEQFF. This chain links TRBV10-1 with TRBJ2-1, with TRBD2 matching 9 bases. Germline-derived CDR1 and CDR2 are WNHNN and SYGVQD (reference sequence). Unmatched junction bases numbered 0, after V lost 2 bases and J lost 4 bases. The CDR3 runs to 14 residues.

This chain links TRBV24-1 with TRBJ1-3; D may be TRBD1 (6 bases). Germline-derived CDR1 and CDR2 are KGHDR and SFDVKD. The CDR3 contains 14 residues. V lost 10 bases and J 0 bases, leaving 12 bases between the germline ends. The CDR3 region is CATRAGDSGNTIYF. CDR3 nucleotides: TGTGCCACTAGAGCAGGGGACTCTGGAAACACCATATATTTT.

The chain links TRBV2 to TRBJ1-6; D is undetermined. The CDR3 is 14 residues long. Germline V gene data show CDR1 as SNHLY and CDR2 as FYNNEI. V shed 6 bases and J shed 9 bases, with 15 bases lying between them. The CDR3 DNA reads as TGTGCCAGCAGCCCCACATGGTTCCGTTCACCCCTCCACTTT. Translating gives CASSPTWFRSPLHF.

The gene calls are TRBV3-1 (or the pseudogene TRBV3-2) and TRBJ1-1; possible D gene TRBD1, 5 bases. Looked up from germline, CDR1 is LGHDT and CDR2 is YNNKEL (reference sequence). CDR3 size: 17 residues. V lost 0 bases, J lost 0 bases, and 14 bases lay in between. The CDR3 region has the DNA TGTGCCAGCAGCCAAGAGGGTTGGAGGGGATTGAACACTGAAGCTTTCTTT. Its protein product is CASSQEGWRGLNTEAFF.

This chain joins TRBV27 and TRBJ2-1, with 10 positions matching TRBD1. The germline gives CDR1 MNHEY, CDR2 SMNVEV (reference sequence). The CDR3 consists of 17 residues. The ends lost 3 bases at V and 10 bases at J; junction bases unmatched: 15. The CDR3 region is CASSFPHGTGAPREQFF. In DNA form, the CDR3 reads TGTGCCAGCAGTTTTCCCCACGGGACAGGGGCCCCTCGGGAGCAGTTCTTC.

The chain recombines TRBV6-1 with TRBJ1-1; D gene unclear. This CDR3 is built from 16 residues. V lost 2 bases and J lost 0, with 13 bases in between. Germline loops: CDR1 MNHNS, CDR2 SASEGT. CDR3 sequence (DNA): TGTGCCAGCAGTGAACGAGGGTTAGGGATGAACACTGAAGCTTTCTTT. Protein product: CASSERGLGMNTEAFF.

The chain combines TRBV7-6 with TRBJ2-2; D is possibly TRBD2 (6 bases). CDR1 and CDR2 from the germline V gene are SGHVS and FNYEAQ. CDR3 length equals 11 residues. V was pared by 6 bases and J by 9 bases, with 8 bases between. CDR3 loop: CASSGGRELFF. The CDR3 DNA follows: TGTGCCAGCAGTGGGGGGAGGGAGCTGTTTTTT.

J is TRBJ2-7 and V is TRBV18; possibly TRBD2 for D (6 bases). Trimming left V 5 bases short and J 6 bases short, with 17 bases between. The CDR3 sequence is 14 residues long. Germline loops: CDR1 KGHSH, CDR2 LQKENI. The CDR3 bases are TGTGCCAGCTCATCGTACCCCCAGGGAGGCGAGCAGTACGTC. Its translation is CASSSYPQGGEQYV.

This rearrangement joins TRBV6-2 or TRBV6-3 to TRBJ2-7; a weak D match, TRBD1 (6 bases). V was shortened by 4 bases and J by 0 bases, with 22 bases between the two germline ends. The CDR3 has 18 residues. The germline CDR1 and CDR2 sequences are MNHEY and SVGEGT. The CDR3 DNA is TGTGCCAGCAGTTCAACAAAAACTCTGACAGGACACTCCTACGAGCAGTACGTC. Translated, it gives CASSSTKTLTGHSYEQYV.

The chain carries TRBV7-9 and TRBJ2-3; possible D gene TRBD2, 6 bases. Per germline, CDR1 SEHNR and CDR2 FQNEAQ (reference sequence). The CDR3 sequence is 15 residues long. Trimming removed 6 bases from V and 0 bases from J, with 13 bases in between. CDR3 DNA: TGTGCCAGCAGGGATAGCGGACCTAGCACAGATACGCAGTATTTT. It specifies CASRDSGPSTDTQYF. The full variable domain, rest sourced from reference TRBV7-9 and TRBJ2-3, is DTGVSQNPRHKITKRGQNVTFRCDPISEHNRLYWYRQTLGQGPEFLTYFQNEAQLEKSRLLSDRFSAERPKGSFSTLEIQRTEQGDSAMYLCASRDSGPSTDTQYFGPGTRLTVL.

The chain couples TRBV5-1 to TRBJ2-1; 7 bases agree with TRBD2. The length of the CDR3 is 15 residues. Trimming at V came to 0 bases and at J to 5 bases, leaving 5 bases not matched to a gene. CDR1 is SGHRS and CDR2 is YFSETQ in the germline V gene. CDR3 sequence: CASSLAGEGNNEQFF. The CDR3 DNA is TGCGCCAGCAGCTTGGCGGGGGAGGGAAACAATGAGCAGTTCTTC.

J is TRBJ1-1 and V is TRBV19; tentative D call: TRBD1 (5 bases). CDR3 length: 15 amino acids. Germline lookup yields CDR1 LNHDA and CDR2 SQIVND (reference sequence). The V end was cut by 3 bases, the J end by 1 base, with 12 bases between. CDR3 sequence: CASSMGGLGNTEAFF. CDR3 DNA: TGTGCCAGTAGTATGGGGGGGTTGGGGAACACTGAAGCTTTCTTT.

The chain recombines TRBV12-3 or TRBV12-4 with TRBJ2-3, with unresolved D. V was pared by 4 bases and J by 3 bases, with 2 bases between. CDR3 length: 11 amino acids. CDR3 loop: CASSSTDTQYF. DNA of the CDR3: TGTGCCAGCAGTTCGACAGATACGCAGTATTTT.

V is TRBV7-9 and J is TRBJ2-3; a weak D match, TRBD2 (7 bases). This CDR3 contains 17 residues. Germline assignment: CDR1 SEHNR and CDR2 FQNEAQ (reference sequence). The V end lost 2 bases, the J end lost 3 bases, and 18 bases lay between the germline ends. The CDR3 nucleotides are TGTGCCAGCAGCTTATCAAGGGGGGGGCATGGGACAGATACGCAGTATTTT. As protein: CASSLSRGGHGTDTQYF.

The chain is built from TRBV5-1 and TRBJ1-3; 8 nucleotides line up with TRBD1. The V gene end was trimmed by 3 bases and the J gene end by 2 bases; junction bases not matched to a gene: 4. The CDR3 runs to 15 residues. CDR1 is SGHRS, CDR2 YFSETQ, per germline. The chain's CDR3 is CASSSTGGTGNTIYF. The CDR3 bases are TGCGCCAGCAGCTCCACAGGGGGGACTGGAAACACCATATATTTT.

This chain uses TRBV13 with TRBJ1-1, with 7 bases that match TRBD1. From germline, CDR1 is PRHDT and CDR2 FYEKMQ (reference sequence). The V and J ends lost 5 bases and 4 bases, in that order; junction bases with no gene match: 10. The CDR3 spans 15 residues. CDR3 nucleotide sequence: TGTGCCAGCAGCCTCGGACAGGCGGTCTTCACTGAAGCTTTCTTT. It encodes CASSLGQAVFTEAFF. The full variable domain, in which reference TRBV13 and TRBJ1-1 provide the parts outside the CDR3, is AAGVIQSPRHLIKEKRETATLKCYPIPRHDTVYWYQQGPGQDPQFLISFYEKMQSDKGSIPDRFSAQQFSDYHSELNMSSLELGDSALYFCASSLGQAVFTEAFFGQGTRLTVV.

V gene TRBV5-1 combines with J gene TRBJ1-6; TRBD1 might be the D (5 bases). Between the trimmed V and J ends, which lost 4 bases and 8 bases, there was a span of 16 bases. This CDR3 region has 15 residues. The germline V gene encodes CDR1 SGHRS and CDR2 YFSETQ. The CDR3 DNA follows: TGCGCCAGCAGCATCGGACACTTAGCGGATTCACCCCTCCACTTT. It codes for CASSIGHLADSPLHF.

The V and J genes are TRBV11-2 and TRBJ2-4; 11 bases agree with TRBD1. This CDR3 has 16 residues. Unmatched junction bases numbered 5, after V lost 1 base and J lost 6 bases. Germline CDR1 and CDR2: SGHAT and FQNNGV. CDR3 region: CASSLGYGTGGNIQYF. The CDR3 nucleotides are TGTGCCAGCAGCTTAGGTTATGGGACAGGGGGAAACATTCAGTACTTC.

The chain employs TRBV5-8 and TRBJ2-7, with TRBD1 matching over 11 bases. This CDR3 spans 14 amino acids. Per germline, CDR1 SGHTS and CDR2 YDEGEE. Germline trimming cut 3 bases from V and 5 bases from J; bases unmatched to any gene: 4. This CDR3 reads CASSWTGGAHEQYF. CDR3 coding DNA: TGTGCCAGCAGCTGGACAGGGGGCGCCCACGAGCAGTACTTC.

The genes are TRBV10-2 and TRBJ2-2; TRBD2 is a possible D gene (5 bases). V was shortened by 7 bases and J by 1 base, with 13 bases between the two germline ends. Germline lookup yields CDR1 WSHSY and CDR2 SAAADI. This CDR3 is built from 15 residues. The CDR3 here is CASTTGMKNTGELFF. In DNA form, the CDR3 reads TGCGCCAGCACCACCGGGATGAAGAACACCGGGGAGCTGTTTTTT.

V gene TRBV11-2 combines with J gene TRBJ1-2; 8 nucleotides match TRBD1. This CDR3 has 16 amino acids. Germline V lookup: CDR1 SGHAT, CDR2 FQNNGV. The junction had 6 bases not matched to a gene; V was cut back by 1 base and J by 2 bases. CDR3 loop: CASSLVDRTGNYGYTF. CDR3 in DNA: TGTGCCAGCAGCTTAGTGGATAGGACAGGGAACTATGGCTACACCTTC.